The rows below give T cell receptor beta chains drawn from one sample of a study of blood T cell repertoires in COVID-19. The data were produced by immunoSEQ multiplex PCR, yet TCRdb's version contains in-frame clones alone and is incomplete. The repertoire holds fewer than 90,000 clones, with approximately 73% as singletons. The specimen was peripheral blood. The receptors originated from a man in his sixties with COVID-19, enrolled during active disease. Each CDR3 is given with its conserved first and last residue. D genes are given only for firm matches. Part of the rows lack a size; the others show once, few, many or a class for expanded clones.

D,J,V,length,size,CDR3,DNA
NA,TRBJ1-5,TRBV10-3,13,NA,CAIRGAGNQPQHF,TGTGCCATCAGGGGCGCTGGCAATCAGCCCCAGCATTTT
NA,TRBJ2-3,TRBV7-6,13,NA,CASSSLDPDTQYF,TGTGCCAGCTCTAGCCTCGACCCAGATACGCAGTATTTT
TRBD1,TRBJ1-6,TRBV30,13,NA,CACRTGGLSPLHF,TGTGCCTGTCGGACAGGGGGTCTTTCACCCCTCCACTTT
NA,TRBJ2-3,TRBV29-1,13,NA,CSVEGSGTDTQYF,TGCAGCGTTGAAGGGTCGGGAACAGATACGCAGTATTTT
NA,TRBJ1-1,TRBV12-3/TRBV12-4,13,NA,CASSFGANTEAFF,TGTGCCAGCAGTTTCGGTGCGAACACTGAAGCTTTCTTT
NA,TRBJ1-6,TRBV11-3,15,NA,CASSLVRGVNSPLHF,TGTGCCAGCAGCTTAGTTCGGGGGGTAAATTCACCCCTCCACTTT
NA,TRBJ2-1,TRBV7-9,15,NA,CASSLTESSYNEQFF,TGTGCCAGCAGCTTGACAGAGAGCTCCTACAATGAGCAGTTCTTC
NA,TRBJ2-1,TRBV1,13,NA,CTSSLRLVNEQFF,TGCACCAGCAGCCTCAGACTCGTCAATGAGCAGTTCTTC
NA,TRBJ1-6,TRBV5-1,15,NA,CASSLGQIYNSPLHF,TGCGCCAGCAGCCTAGGACAGATCTATAATTCACCCCTCCACTTT
TRBD1,TRBJ1-2,TRBV27,18,many,CASSLRDLGQGAINGYTF,TGTGCCAGCAGTTTAAGGGATTTGGGACAGGGGGCGATTAATGGCTACACCTTC
TRBD1,TRBJ1-1,TRBV7-9,15,few,CASSKPGQGALRAFF,TGTGCCAGCAGCAAGCCGGGACAGGGGGCACTGAGGGCTTTCTTT
NA,TRBJ2-3,TRBV20-1,11,NA,CSGESTDTQYF,TGCAGTGGGGAGAGCACAGATACGCAGTATTTT
NA,TRBJ1-2,TRBV9,14,NA,CASSVAEGPYGYTF,TGTGCCAGCAGCGTAGCTGAGGGTCCCTATGGCTACACCTTC
TRBD1,TRBJ1-1,TRBV29-1,18,NA,CSVRGQGAGVVGNTEAFF,TGCAGCGTGAGGGGACAGGGGGCTGGGGTTGTCGGGAACACTGAAGCTTTCTTT
NA,TRBJ2-5,TRBV2,16,NA,CASSATPGSVRETQYF,TGTGCCAGCAGTGCAACTCCAGGGTCAGTTCGGGAGACCCAGTACTTC
NA,TRBJ2-1,TRBV10-1,13,NA,CASSAGSYNEQFF,TGCGCCAGCAGTGCGGGGTCCTACAATGAGCAGTTCTTC
TRBD1,TRBJ2-2,TRBV30,13,NA,CAGATGDHGELFF,TGTGCCGGTGCGACAGGGGATCACGGGGAGCTGTTTTTT
TRBD2,TRBJ2-1,TRBV11-2,16,once,CASSFPSGRAYNEQFF,TGTGCCAGCAGCTTCCCTAGCGGGAGGGCCTACAATGAGCAGTTCTTC
NA,TRBJ2-7,TRBV7-9,14,NA,CASRSPRDTYEQYF,TGTGCCAGCAGGTCCCCCCGAGATACCTACGAGCAGTACTTC
TRBD1,TRBJ2-7,TRBV5-5,16,once,CASSLGAAGTVYEQYF,TGTGCCAGCAGCCTGGGTGCCGCCGGGACAGTGTACGAGCAGTACTTC
TRBD1,TRBJ2-1,TRBV29-1,13,NA,CSVTWDREGEQFF,TGCAGCGTTACCTGGGACAGAGAGGGTGAGCAGTTCTTC
TRBD1,TRBJ2-7,TRBV10-1,15,few,CASSEKDRGLGEQYF,TGCGCCAGCAGTGAGAAGGACAGGGGTCTAGGCGAGCAGTACTTC
TRBD2,TRBJ2-2,TRBV6-5,15,NA,CASSQRGPFYGELFF,TGTGCCAGCAGCCAGCGGGGGCCTTTTTACGGGGAGCTGTTTTTT
NA,TRBJ2-1,TRBV30,11,NA,CAFRDYNEQFF,TGTGCCTTCCGGGACTACAATGAGCAGTTCTTC
NA,TRBJ1-1,TRBV28,14,NA,CASSSAGTNTEAFF,TGTGCCAGCAGTTCGGCGGGGACTAACACTGAAGCTTTCTTT
NA,TRBJ1-1,TRBV12-3/TRBV12-4,13,few,CASSFGQTTEAFF,TGTGCCAGCAGTTTCGGACAGACCACTGAAGCTTTCTTT
NA,TRBJ1-2,TRBV27,13,NA,CASSPQVDYGYTF,TGTGCCAGCAGTCCACAGGTAGACTATGGCTACACCTTC
NA,TRBJ1-2,TRBV11-2,13,NA,CASSPAGSYGYTF,TGTGCCAGCAGCCCCGCCGGGTCCTATGGCTACACCTTC
TRBD2,TRBJ2-1,TRBV5-1,17,NA,CASSLASSGNSYNEQFF,TGCGCCAGCAGCTTGGCCTCTAGCGGAAATTCCTACAATGAGCAGTTCTTC
NA,TRBJ1-1,TRBV7-2,13,NA,CASSQNRGTEAFF,TGTGCCAGCAGCCAAAATCGGGGGACTGAAGCTTTCTTT
NA,TRBJ2-2,TRBV11-2,15,NA,CASNIQAGNTGELFF,TGTGCCAGCAACATCCAAGCGGGGAACACCGGGGAGCTGTTTTTT
NA,TRBJ1-2,TRBV5-4,12,NA,CASSPTAGGYTF,TGTGCCAGCAGCCCAACAGCTGGTGGCTACACCTTC
TRBD1,TRBJ1-6,TRBV19,14,once,CASSAGQGFETLHF,TGTGCCTCATCGGCGGGACAGGGGTTTGAGACCCTCCACTTT
NA,TRBJ2-7,TRBV30,13,NA,CAWSPGHLYEQYF,TGTGCCTGGAGTCCGGGACACCTCTACGAGCAGTACTTC
NA,TRBJ1-2,TRBV4-1,15,NA,CASSHQGFSEDGYTF,TGCGCCAGCAGCCACCAGGGATTTAGTGAGGATGGCTACACCTTC
NA,TRBJ1-2,TRBV27,16,NA,CASDPDETQKIYGYTF,TGTGCCAGCGATCCAGATGAGACACAAAAAATATATGGCTACACCTTC